The sample holds a few counts of the clone carrying this T cell receptor beta chain. TCRdb reprocessed the 5' RACE reads via MiXCR and lists one record per CDR3 protein. The sample lists hundreds of thousands of distinct CDR3 sequences, approximately 18% occurring once. The data belong to a study of T cells after yellow fever vaccination. The CDR3 covers 14 residues. The J segment lost 5 bases and the V segment lost 5 bases, leaving 5 bases of the junction unmatched. Germline lookup yields CDR1 KGHDR and CDR2 SFDVKD. The rearrangement links TRBV24-1 to TRBJ2-1; 7 bases line up with TRBD1. Source: PBMCs, taken before the yellow fever booster vaccination. This clonotype was sampled from a man between 18 and 29 years old who received the YFV17D yellow fever vaccine. The chain's CDR3 is CATSAPGQNNEQFF. DNA for the CDR3: TGTGCCACCAGTGCCCCGGGACAGAACAATGAGCAGTTCTTC.